Listed below are T cell receptor beta chains from one sample, sequenced in a study of shared clonotypes between healthy human individuals. This table comes from immunoSEQ multiplex PCR, and its TCRdb copy is limited to in-frame clones, with some not included. The table includes some 2.1 million clones, 85% to 95% detected once. The sample was naive CD8+ T cells from PBMCs. These TCRs come from a man younger than 35 in good health. Some clones in this sample may be carry-over from other donors' samples. CDR3s include the opening cysteine and the closing phenylalanine or tryptophan. Fields, in order: V gene, D gene, clone size, J gene, CDR3 protein, CDR3 DNA. D genes are given only for firm matches. Clone sizes are given selectively: once, few, many, or a class where the clone is expanded.

>TRBV6-5|.|.|TRBJ2-4
CASSYSAAGWFGIQYF
TGTGCCAGCAGTTACTCAGCGGCAGGGTGGTTTGGCATTCAGTACTTC
>TRBV15|.|.|TRBJ2-2
CATSRDFGGLFGELFF
TGTGCCACCAGCAGAGATTTCGGCGGCCTATTTGGGGAGCTGTTTTTT
>TRBV21-1|.|.|TRBJ2-1
CASRPSPLRTIGEYNEQFF
TGTGCCAGCAGACCCAGCCCCCTCCGGACCATCGGGGAGTACAATGAGCAGTTCTTC
>TRBV7-9|.|.|TRBJ1-3
CASSLVRSGNTIYF
TGTGCCAGCAGCTTGGTTCGCTCTGGAAACACCATATATTTT
>TRBV15|.|.|TRBJ2-1
CATSSTNLGPAEQFF
TGTGCCACCAGTAGCACGAACCTCGGACCAGCTGAGCAGTTCTTC
>TRBV6-5|.|.|TRBJ1-1
CASSYTGLYTEAFF
TGTGCCAGCAGTTACACGGGGCTCTACACTGAAGCTTTCTTT
>TRBV2|TRBD1|.|TRBJ1-5
CASSWTGDNQPQHF
TGTGCCAGCAGTTGGACAGGGGACAATCAGCCCCAGCATTTT
>TRBV25-1|.|.|TRBJ2-1
CASSEYLGGEQFF
TGTGCCAGCAGTGAATATTTGGGGGGTGAGCAGTTCTTC
>TRBV6-5|.|.|TRBJ2-7
CASGPAAYEQYF
TGTGCCAGCGGGCCAGCGGCCTACGAGCAGTACTTC
>TRBV6-1|.|.|TRBJ1-1
CASSDVGILNTEAFF
TGTGCCAGCAGCGACGTCGGGATTCTGAACACTGAAGCTTTCTTT
>TRBV6-1|TRBD2|.|TRBJ2-4
CASSARGATNIQYF
TGTGCCAGCAGCGCGCGGGGGGCCACAAACATTCAGTACTTC
>TRBV9|TRBD1|.|TRBJ1-1
CASRGDRGDTEAFF
TGTGCCAGCAGGGGAGACAGGGGGGACACTGAAGCTTTCTTT
>TRBV28|TRBD2|.|TRBJ2-1
CASSGTSGRNEQFF
TGTGCCAGCAGCGGGACTAGCGGGAGAAATGAGCAGTTCTTC
>TRBV21-1|.|.|TRBJ2-7
CASSKNPFLWPYEQYF
TGTGCCAGCAGCAAAAACCCTTTTTTGTGGCCCTACGAGCAGTACTTC
>TRBV2|.|once|TRBJ2-7
CASSVPEQYF
TGTGCCAGCAGTGTGCCTGAGCAGTACTTC